The 30 T cell receptor beta chains below all came from one sample that was sequenced in a study of blood T cell repertoires in COVID-19. Sequencing was performed with immunoSEQ multiplex PCR; in TCRdb, only in-frame clones are kept and a portion is missing. The sample has a few hundred thousand clones, roughly 90% seen once. Sequenced: PBMCs or T cells enriched from blood (not recorded which). The receptors shown here come from a woman aged 18-29 years with acute COVID-19.

The chain combines TRBV7-9 with TRBJ1-2, with unresolved D. Trimming cost V 4 bases and J 2 bases, with 8 bases left between them. Germline CDR1 and CDR2: SEHNR and FQNEAQ (reference sequence). This CDR3 comprises 13 residues. Written as DNA, the CDR3 is TGTGCCAGCAGCTCTCCCTTAAACTATGGCTACACCTTC. Encoded protein: CASSSPLNYGYTF.

The V and J genes are TRBV11-1 and TRBJ2-3; 11 bases are a match to TRBD2. J lost 4 bases, V lost 4 bases, and 7 bases had no gene match. The length of the CDR3 is 16 residues. Germline V gives CDR1 SGHAT, CDR2 FQDESV (reference sequence). The CDR3 nucleotides read TGTGCCAGCAGCTACCTAGCGGGAGGAGTGGCAGATACGCAGTATTTT. It specifies CASSYLAGGVADTQYF.

The genes are TRBV28 and TRBJ2-1; D unresolved. Germline CDR1 MDHEN, CDR2 SYDVKM. The ends were cut back, 9 bases at V and 6 bases at J, with 12 bases in the middle. The CDR3 is 12 residues long. As DNA, the CDR3 is TGTGCCAGTACGCAGGCCCTCAATGAGCAGTTCTTC. Translated, it gives CASTQALNEQFF.

The V call is TRBV28, the J call TRBJ2-6; maybe TRBD1 (5 bases). Germline V CDR1 and CDR2: MDHEN, SYDVKM. CDR3 length: 15 amino acids. The V end was cut by 6 bases, the J end by 0 bases, with 9 bases between. This CDR3 is CASRRQLSGANVLTF. CDR3 sequence (DNA): TGTGCCAGCAGGCGACAGCTCTCTGGGGCCAACGTCCTGACTTTC.

The V and J genes are TRBV4-1 and TRBJ2-7; D unresolved. CDR1 MGHRA and CDR2 YSYEKL come from the germline V gene. The CDR3 has 16 amino acids. The ends were cut back, 0 bases at V and 4 bases at J, with 16 bases in the middle. The CDR3 sequence is CASSQESQVPWYEQYF. The CDR3 nucleotides are TGCGCCAGCAGCCAAGAATCCCAGGTCCCCTGGTACGAGCAGTACTTC.

This chain uses TRBV9 with TRBJ1-2; the match to TRBD1 covers 7 bases. After removal of 0 bases from V and 4 bases from J, the junction contained 6 bases not matched to a gene. Looked up from germline, CDR1 is SGDLS and CDR2 is YYNGEE. The CDR3 is made up of 15 amino acids. CDR3 bases: TGTGCCAGCAGCGTAGGGGTCGGGGACAGCTATGGCTACACCTTC. It translates to CASSVGVGDSYGYTF.

V usage is TRBV18 and J usage is TRBJ2-3; maybe TRBD1 (5 bases). From germline, CDR1 is KGHSH and CDR2 LQKENI. The V gene lost 2 bases and the J gene lost 3 bases, with 12 bases spanning the gap. The CDR3 contains 15 residues. This CDR3 is CASSPSQGRTDTQYF. DNA of the CDR3: TGTGCCAGCTCACCAAGTCAGGGTAGAACAGATACGCAGTATTTT.

This chain joins TRBV7-9 and TRBJ2-7; D not certain. CDR3 length: 13 amino acids. Per the germline V gene, CDR1 is SEHNR and CDR2 is FQNEAQ (reference sequence). The germline V and J ends were trimmed by 2 bases and 4 bases, with 9 bases remaining between them. The DNA for the CDR3 is TGTGCCAGCAGCTTAACGATTAGTTACGAGCAGTACTTC. It codes for CASSLTISYEQYF.

This clone was seen only once. DNA for the CDR3: TGTGCCAGCACACTAATCTACGAGCAGTACTTC. It is translated as CASTLIYEQYF. The rearrangement uses TRBV21-1 and TRBJ2-7; TRBD2 is the table's D call and was not checked against the DNA. TRBV21-1 is a recognized pseudogene. The CDR3 loop spans 11 amino acids.

The genes are TRBV5-1 and TRBJ2-2, with 8 bases identical to TRBD2. The trim removed 4 bases at V and 6 bases at J, leaving 8 bases unmatched. The CDR3 is 15 residues long. Germline values: CDR1 SGHRS, CDR2 YFSETQ. The CDR3 loop is CASSIAGGDAGELFF. The CDR3 DNA follows: TGCGCCAGCAGCATAGCCGGGGGGGACGCCGGGGAGCTGTTTTTT. Based on the CDR3 plus reference TRBV5-1 and TRBJ2-2, the full variable domain is KAGVTQTPRYLIKTRGQQVTLSCSPISGHRSVSWYQQTPGQGLQFLFEYFSETQRNKGNFPGRFSGRQFSNSRSEMNVSTLELGDSALYLCASSIAGGDAGELFFGEGSRLTVL.

The J gene is TRBJ1-2, the V gene TRBV9; 7 positions match TRBD1. The V and J ends lost 3 bases and 7 bases, in that order; junction bases with no gene match: 3. The CDR3 length is 12 residues. Looked up from germline, CDR1 is SGDLS and CDR2 is YYNGEE. CDR3 DNA: TGTGCCAGCAGCGGCGACAGGGCTGGCTACACCTTC. Amino acids: CASSGDRAGYTF. Together with reference TRBV9 and TRBJ1-2, the CDR3 gives the full variable domain: DSGVTQTPKHLITATGQRVTLRCSPRSGDLSVYWYQQSLDQGLQFLIQYYNGEERAKGNILERFSAQQFPDLHSELNLSSLELGDSALYFCASSGDRAGYTFGSGTRLTVV.

The chain employs TRBV25-1 and TRBJ1-4; 7 bases are shared with TRBD1. The CDR3 spans 13 residues. Germline V gene lookup returns CDR1 MGHDK and CDR2 SYGVNS. The ends lost 6 bases at V and 7 bases at J; junction bases unmatched: 5. The CDR3 coding sequence is TGTGCCAGCAGAGACAGGGCTAGTGAAAAACTGTTTTTT. As protein: CASRDRASEKLFF.

The gene calls are TRBV6-1 and TRBJ1-3; D might be TRBD1 (5 bases). Germline V gene lookup returns CDR1 MNHNS and CDR2 SASEGT. Trimming cost V 3 bases and J 0 bases, with 15 bases left between them. This CDR3 comprises 17 residues. The CDR3 region has the DNA TGTGCCAGCAGTGAGACGACAGCCCCCAACTCTGGAAACACCATATATTTT. This gives the protein CASSETTAPNSGNTIYF.

This sequence joins TRBV7-6 and TRBJ2-1; D remains unclear. The CDR3 loop spans 15 amino acids. Trimming removed 0 bases from V and 6 bases from J, with 12 bases in between. The germline CDR1 and CDR2 sequences are SGHVS and FNYEAQ. The CDR3 nucleotides are TGTGCCAGCAGCTTAGCCGCGTCTGCTACCAATGAGCAGTTCTTC. Amino acid sequence: CASSLAASATNEQFF.

The genes are TRBV7-3 and TRBJ2-1; TRBD2 matches at 8 bases. V lost 5 bases, J lost 0 bases, and 9 bases stayed unmatched. The germline V gene encodes CDR1 SGHTA and CDR2 FQGTGA. There are 17 residues in the CDR3. CDR3 DNA sequence: TGTGCCAGCAGCCCCACGCCGGGGGGGAGCTCCTACAATGAGCAGTTCTTC. This translates into CASSPTPGGSSYNEQFF.

The chain uses TRBV9 and TRBJ1-2; TRBD1 might be the D (5 bases). CDR3 length: 14 amino acids. Trimming took 0 bases from V and 6 from J, leaving 12 bases between them. Germline CDR1 and CDR2: SGDLS and YYNGEE. CDR3 sequence reads: CASSVDGRADGYTF. The CDR3 DNA reads TGTGCCAGCAGCGTAGATGGCAGGGCAGATGGCTACACCTTC.

This clone has just a few counts. Other DNA sequences of this sample code for an identical CDR3. J is TRBJ1-1 and V is TRBV7-3; perhaps TRBD1 as D (6 bases). The CDR3 sequence is 13 residues long. Germline assignment: CDR1 SGHTA and CDR2 FQGTGA. The V end lost 4 bases, the J end lost 1 base, and 7 bases lay between the germline ends. CDR3 coding DNA: TGTGCCAGCAGCTCGGACAGGAACACTGAAGCTTTCTTT. It is translated as CASSSDRNTEAFF.

This rearrangement joins TRBV2 to TRBJ1-3; 7 nucleotides align to TRBD1. The J segment lost 16 bases and the V segment lost 3 bases, leaving 9 bases of the junction unmatched. The CDR3 has 12 residues. Germline loops: CDR1 SNHLY, CDR2 FYNNEI. The CDR3 sequence is CASSDDDRVSYF. CDR3 coding DNA: TGTGCCAGCAGTGACGATGACAGGGTTTCGTATTTT.

The CDR3 DNA reads TGCGCCAGCAGCTTGGTGACTACAGGGATGAGCGAGCAGTACTTC. As protein: CASSLVTTGMSEQYF. The V and J genes are TRBV5-1 and TRBJ2-7, with D tentatively TRBD1 (6 bases). Germline CDR1 is SGHRS and CDR2 is YFSETQ. The CDR3 is 15 residues long. V was cut by 0 bases and J by 6 bases, with 16 bases left in between.

The gene calls are TRBV5-4 and TRBJ1-2, with D possibly being TRBD1 (6 bases). Germline V lookup: CDR1 SGHNT, CDR2 YYREEE (reference sequence). V shed 0 bases and J shed 2 bases, with 14 bases lying between them. This CDR3 contains 16 residues. CDR3 nucleotide sequence: TGTGCCAGCAGCTTGGCCGTGCAGGGGCGAAACTATGGCTACACCTTC. Its translation is CASSLAVQGRNYGYTF.

This clone showed up just once. This sequence joins TRBV24-1 and TRBJ1-5; tentative D call: TRBD1 (5 bases). CDR3 length: 14 amino acids. V shed 3 bases and J shed 4 bases, with 9 bases lying between them. Per germline, CDR1 KGHDR and CDR2 SFDVKD. CDR3 sequence (DNA): TGTGCCACCAGTGATCAGGCAGGGAATCAGCCCCAGCATTTT. This codes for CATSDQAGNQPQHF.

The rearrangement uses TRBV7-9 and TRBJ2-7, with TRBD2 identical over 12 bases. Germline CDR1 and CDR2: SEHNR and FQNEAQ (reference sequence). The CDR3 contains 15 residues. With 6 bases clipped from V and 1 base from J, the junction kept 4 bases outside the gene matches. For the CDR3, the DNA is TGTGCCAGCAGGCTAGCGGGAGGGAATTCCTACGAGCAGTACTTC. Amino acid sequence: CASRLAGGNSYEQYF.

At least ten counts were recorded for this clone. This chain links TRBV2 with TRBJ1-3; possibly TRBD1 for D (6 bases). The V and J ends lost 6 bases and 0 bases respectively, with 12 bases between them. Germline values: CDR1 SNHLY, CDR2 FYNNEI. CDR3 length equals 15 residues. CDR3 in amino acids: CASSVGQSSGNTIYF. The DNA of the CDR3 is TGTGCCAGCAGCGTCGGACAGAGCTCTGGAAACACCATATATTTT.

V is TRBV19 and J is TRBJ2-1; a possible D gene is TRBD1 (6 bases). The ends were cut back, 10 bases at V and 8 bases at J, with 24 bases in the middle. The germline V gene encodes CDR1 LNHDA and CDR2 SQIVND (reference sequence). The CDR3 is 15 amino acids. The CDR3: CATTAIAGAGDEQFF. DNA of the CDR3: TGTGCCACAACCGCCATAGCAGGGGCCGGCGATGAGCAGTTCTTC.

V and J are TRBV10-3 and TRBJ1-2; no clear D gene. V was trimmed by 3 bases and J by 4 bases, leaving 9 bases between them. The CDR3 loop spans 13 amino acids. Germline-derived CDR1 and CDR2 are ENHRY and SYGVKD. The CDR3 protein is CAISEDKVYGYTF. The DNA for the CDR3 is TGTGCCATCAGTGAAGACAAGGTCTATGGCTACACCTTC.

V and J are TRBV5-1 and TRBJ2-7, with TRBD1 identical over 7 bases. The germline V gene has CDR1 SGHRS and CDR2 YFSETQ. The trim removed 5 bases at V and 4 bases at J, leaving 12 bases unmatched. The CDR3 length is 15 residues. The CDR3 sequence is CASRTRTGLFYEQYF. CDR3 nucleotide sequence: TGCGCCAGCAGAACTAGGACAGGCCTATTTTACGAGCAGTACTTC. The whole variable domain, filled in from reference TRBV5-1 and TRBJ2-7, reads KAGVTQTPRYLIKTRGQQVTLSCSPISGHRSVSWYQQTPGQGLQFLFEYFSETQRNKGNFPGRFSGRQFSNSRSEMNVSTLELGDSALYLCASRTRTGLFYEQYFGPGTRLTVT.

The rearrangement links TRBV7-9 to TRBJ1-2, with D possibly TRBD1 on 5 matching bases. This CDR3 comprises 14 residues. Germline-derived CDR1 and CDR2 are SEHNR and FQNEAQ (reference sequence). V lost 8 bases to trimming and J lost 3 bases, with 16 bases between them. The CDR3 nucleotides read TGTGCCAGCCGGTCCCTCAGGGTAGACTATGGCTACACCTTC. This encodes CASRSLRVDYGYTF. The full variable domain, rest sourced from reference TRBV7-9 and TRBJ1-2, is DTGVSQNPRHKITKRGQNVTFRCDPISEHNRLYWYRQTLGQGPEFLTYFQNEAQLEKSRLLSDRFSAERPKGSFSTLEIQRTEQGDSAMYLCASRSLRVDYGYTFGSGTRLTVV.

The rearrangement joins TRBV7-9 to TRBJ1-3, with D possibly matching TRBD1 (5 bases). Trimming removed 2 bases at V and 10 bases at J, with 18 bases between. Looked up from germline, CDR1 is SEHNR and CDR2 is FQNEAQ (reference sequence). The CDR3 has 15 amino acids. CDR3 sequence: CASSLLPGREGTIYF. The CDR3, as DNA: TGTGCCAGCAGCTTATTACCTGGCAGGGAAGGTACCATATATTTT.

This sequence joins TRBV18 and TRBJ1-5, with 8 bases lining up with TRBD1. The CDR3 covers 14 residues. Trimming removed 4 bases from V and 7 bases from J; junction bases left unmatched: 6. The germline V gene has CDR1 KGHSH and CDR2 LQKENI. The CDR3 sequence: CASSLQGAEQPQHF. In DNA, the CDR3 is TGTGCCAGCTCACTTCAGGGGGCTGAGCAGCCCCAGCATTTT. The entire variable domain, with the rest obtained from reference TRBV18 and TRBJ1-5, is as follows: NAGVMQNPRHLVRRRGQEARLRCSPMKGHSHVYWYRQLPEEGLKFMVYLQKENIIDESGMPKERFSAEFPKEGPSILRIQQVVRGDSAAYFCASSLQGAEQPQHFGDGTRLSIL.

The V and J genes are TRBV30 and TRBJ1-5, with D tentatively TRBD1 (6 bases). This CDR3 is built from 14 residues. CDR1 and CDR2 from the germline V gene are GTSNPN and SVGIG (reference sequence). V lost 0 bases, J lost 4 bases, and 10 bases lay in between. The CDR3 here is CAWSVGARNQPQHF. The CDR3, as DNA: TGTGCCTGGAGTGTGGGGGCCCGAAATCAGCCCCAGCATTTT.